The rows below give T cell receptor beta chains drawn from one sample of a study of CD4 T cell repertoires in COVID-19. The protocol was immunoSEQ multiplex PCR, while the TCRdb copy is restricted to in-frame clones and leaves out a portion. The data contain 20,000 or so clones, over 85% of them singletons. The material sequenced was circulating follicular helper CD4+ T cells (cTfh) from blood, taken before the COVID-19 pandemic. The source of these receptors is a human donor who had COVID-19. Each CDR3 is given with its conserved first and last residue. D genes are given only for firm matches. Clone size, where shown, is once, few, many, or a class for clones that have expanded.

j_call d_call v_call clone_size cdr3_nt cdr3_aa
TRBJ1-2 NA TRBV6-1 NA TGTGCCAGCAGTGAAGGCTGGGGCAGTCCTTCGGACTATGGCTACACCTTC CASSEGWGSPSDYGYTF
TRBJ2-3 NA TRBV11-2 NA TGTGCCAGCAGCTCCCAGATAGGAGCGGGTACAGATACGCAGTATTTT CASSSQIGAGTDTQYF
TRBJ1-1 NA TRBV11-2 once TGTGCCAGCAGCTTAAGCGGAGACACTGAAGCTTTCTTT CASSLSGDTEAFF
TRBJ2-7 TRBD2 TRBV4-2 NA TGTGCCAGCAGCCAACCGGGACTAGCGGGAGTCCCCGAGCAGTACTTC CASSQPGLAGVPEQYF
TRBJ2-1 NA TRBV15 NA TGTGCCACCAGCAGAGTCGGAGTTTACAATGAGCAGTTCTTC CATSRVGVYNEQFF
TRBJ2-7 TRBD1 TRBV14 NA TGTGCCAGCAGCCAGGACAGGGAGTCCTACGAGCAGTACTTC CASSQDRESYEQYF
TRBJ2-7 NA TRBV23-1 NA TGCGCCAGCTTTTACCGACTGGAGGATTACGAGCAGTACTTC CASFYRLEDYEQYF
TRBJ1-4 TRBD1 TRBV19 once TGTGCCAGTAGTATTCCGGGACAGACTAATGAAAAACTGTTTTTT CASSIPGQTNEKLFF
TRBJ2-2 TRBD1 TRBV11-1 once TGTGCCACCCGCCCCCGGGACAGCCAGACCGGGGAGCTGTTTTTT CATRPRDSQTGELFF
TRBJ1-6 NA TRBV4-2 NA TGTGCCAGCAGCCAAGAGGGAGTTTCCAATTCACCCCTCCACTTT CASSQEGVSNSPLHF
TRBJ1-4 NA TRBV6-6 once TGTGCCAGCAGTCGCGGGACGGGTTCAGTTAATGAAAAACTGTTTTTT CASSRGTGSVNEKLFF
TRBJ1-2 NA TRBV29-1 once TGCAGCGTTGAAGCTTCGACAGCTAACTATGGCTACACCTTC CSVEASTANYGYTF
TRBJ1-1 TRBD1 TRBV5-1 NA TGCGCCAGCAGGGTTTTGACAGGGGATACTGAAGCTTTCTTT CASRVLTGDTEAFF
TRBJ1-1 TRBD1 TRBV11-2 NA TGTGCCAGCAGCTGGAGGACAGGGAAGGGGAACACTGAAGCTTTCTTT CASSWRTGKGNTEAFF
TRBJ1-5 TRBD1 TRBV6-1 once TGTGCCAGCAGTGAGGGACAGAGCAATCAGCCCCAGCATTTT CASSEGQSNQPQHF
TRBJ2-7 TRBD1 TRBV6-1 NA TGTGCCAGCTTGGGGGACAGAGGGGCCTACGAGCAGTACTTC CASLGDRGAYEQYF
TRBJ2-2 NA TRBV2 NA TGTGCCAGCAGAGAGGGGGCGAACACCGGGGAGCTGTTTTTT CASREGANTGELFF
TRBJ2-6 NA TRBV18 NA TGTGCCAGCTCACCCCCGGGGACTGGGGCCAACGTCCTGACTTTC CASSPPGTGANVLTF
TRBJ1-1 TRBD1 TRBV6-4 NA TGTGCCAGCAGTGACGGAGGACAGGCCGTGAACACTGAAGCTTTCTTT CASSDGGQAVNTEAFF
TRBJ2-7 TRBD1 TRBV7-8 NA TGTGCCAGCAGCCTGGACAGGGCCACGTCCTACGAGCAGTACTTC CASSLDRATSYEQYF
TRBJ2-7 TRBD1 TRBV6-1 NA TGTGCCAAAAGACAAGGGGACAGTTCCTACGAGCAGTACTTC CAKRQGDSSYEQYF
TRBJ2-1 NA TRBV2 NA TGTGCCAGCAGTGTACAGTTTAATGAGCAGTTCTTC CASSVQFNEQFF
TRBJ2-3 NA TRBV15 NA TGTGCCACCAGCACGTGGGCCTTTCAGGGAGGCGCAGATACGCAGTATTTT CATSTWAFQGGADTQYF
TRBJ2-7 TRBD1 TRBV10-3 NA TGTGCCACCGCAGGTAGACAGGGCTCCCACGAGCAGTACTTC CATAGRQGSHEQYF
TRBJ1-4 TRBD1 TRBV10-3 NA TGTGCCATCAGTGAGTCTCGCCCGGGACAGGGGGATGAAAAACTGTTTTTT CAISESRPGQGDEKLFF
TRBJ1-1 NA TRBV10-3 NA TGTGCCATCAGGACAGCCACTGAAGCTTTCTTT CAIRTATEAFF
TRBJ1-1 NA TRBV5-1 NA TGCGCCAGCAGCTTGGCCAGAGGGGGCACTGAAGCTTTCTTT CASSLARGGTEAFF
TRBJ2-1 NA TRBV6-5 NA TGTGCCAGCAGTTACGTGGCGGGCTCCTACAATGAGCAGTTCTTC CASSYVAGSYNEQFF
TRBJ1-5 TRBD1 TRBV19 NA TGTGCCAGTACTAAGGGGGCGAGCCAGCCCCAGCATTTT CASTKGASQPQHF
TRBJ1-4 TRBD1 TRBV18 NA TGTGCCAGCTCACCACGACCCGCGGGACAGGGTGCAACTAATGAAAAACTGTTTTTT CASSPRPAGQGATNEKLFF
TRBJ1-2 TRBD1 TRBV10-1 NA TGCGCCAGCAGTGAAGGCCCGGGCAGGGGGGCTGATGGCTACACCTTC CASSEGPGRGADGYTF
TRBJ2-3 TRBD2 TRBV11-3 NA TGTGCCAGCAGCTGGGGGGGGTACACAGATACGCAGTATTTT CASSWGGYTDTQYF
TRBJ1-1 NA TRBV5-6 NA TGTGCCAGCAGCTTGTACAGGGCAGTAACTGAAGCTTTCTTT CASSLYRAVTEAFF
TRBJ2-1 TRBD1 TRBV5-4 NA TGTGCCAGCAGCCAGGACAGGGGCTCCTACAATGAGCAGTTCTTC CASSQDRGSYNEQFF
TRBJ1-2 NA TRBV6-4 NA TGTGCCAGCAGTGTAAGCGCGGGATCCTATGGCTACACCTTC CASSVSAGSYGYTF
TRBJ2-3 NA TRBV29-1 NA TGCAGCTTTTGGCAAGATACGCAGTATTTT CSFWQDTQYF
TRBJ1-2 NA TRBV27 NA TGTGCCAGCAGCCCAGAGGGCCGGCTCTATGGCTACACCTTC CASSPEGRLYGYTF
TRBJ2-2 TRBD1 TRBV5-1 NA TGCGCCAGCGGGGACAGGGTGAACACCGGGGAGCTGTTTTTT CASGDRVNTGELFF
TRBJ2-2 NA TRBV5-1 NA TGCGCCAGCAGCCTAACGGTGAACACCGGGGAGCTGTTTTTT CASSLTVNTGELFF
TRBJ1-3 NA TRBV2 NA TGTGCCAGCAGCAAGGAGGAAGCTGGAAACACCATATATTTT CASSKEEAGNTIYF
TRBJ1-2 TRBD1 TRBV5-1 NA TGCGCCAGCAGCCTTGGGACAGGAGGTGGCTACACCTTC CASSLGTGGGYTF
TRBJ2-5 NA TRBV6-5 NA TGTGCCAGCAGTTACTCGTGGGGGCCCCAAGAGACCCAGTACTTC CASSYSWGPQETQYF
TRBJ1-4 NA TRBV28 NA TGTGCCAGCAGTTCTGGGGTGGGGGGAAGAGAAAAACTGTTTTTT CASSSGVGGREKLFF
TRBJ1-1 NA TRBV9 once TGTGCCAGCAGGGGGCCGTCGAACACTGAAGCTTTCTTT CASRGPSNTEAFF